The next 16 T cell receptor beta chains were all read from a single sample in a study of breast tumors, draining lymph nodes, adjacent tissues. A single record per CDR3 protein comes from TCRdb applying MiXCR to the multiplex PCR reads. Of fewer than 30,000 distinct CDR3 sequences in the sample, almost 70% are singletons; the top ten hold less than 25%. Sequencing was done on a sample of tumor-adjacent breast tissue. These receptors were collected from a female donor with breast cancer. Some clones in this sample may be carry-over from other donors' samples.

The rearrangement uses TRBV3-1 and TRBJ2-3, with D unresolved. This CDR3 spans 13 amino acids. Trimming removed 2 bases at V and 12 bases at J, with 15 bases between. Germline V gene lookup returns CDR1 LGHDT and CDR2 YNNKEL (reference sequence). As DNA, the CDR3 is TGTGCCAGCAGCCAACGCGACAAAGGTATTCAGTATTTT. Its translation: CASSQRDKGIQYF.

This clonotype was seen ten or more times. The rearrangement joins TRBV5-1 to TRBJ1-3; no firm D call. From germline, CDR1 is SGHRS and CDR2 YFSETQ. The V and J ends lost 2 bases and 0 bases respectively, with 9 bases between them. The CDR3 is made up of 15 amino acids. CDR3 loop: CASSLDGYSGNTIYF. The CDR3 nucleotides are TGCGCCAGCAGCTTAGACGGTTACTCTGGAAACACCATATATTTT.

The sample holds one count of this clonotype. The J gene is TRBJ1-3, the V gene TRBV20-1; TRBD1 agrees at 7 bases. The CDR3 consists of 21 residues. Germline CDR1 reads DFQATT; CDR2 reads SNEGSKA (reference sequence). V dropped 4 bases and J dropped 0; count of bases not matched to a gene: 24. The CDR3 coding sequence is TGCAGTGCTATGGAAATGGCGAAATGGGGACAGTCCACCTACTCTGGAAACACCATATATTTT. As protein: CSAMEMAKWGQSTYSGNTIYF.

This clonotype was found once. This chain joins TRBV5-5 and TRBJ2-1; D possibly corresponds to TRBD2 (7 bases). This CDR3 spans 18 amino acids. The germline V gene has CDR1 SGHKS and CDR2 YYEKEE (reference sequence). Trimming removed 0 bases from V and 7 bases from J, with 23 bases in between. The CDR3 nucleotides are TGTGCCAGCAGCTTGGGGGTGGGGGGGGCCCTGAGATCTAATGAGCAGTTCTTC. The encoded protein is CASSLGVGGALRSNEQFF.

This rearrangement joins TRBV3-1 to TRBJ1-2, with D possibly TRBD1 on 5 matching bases. Trimming removed 5 bases at V and 7 bases at J, with 14 bases between. The germline CDR1 and CDR2 sequences are LGHDT and YNNKEL (reference sequence). The CDR3 totals 13 residues. CDR3 in DNA: TGTGCCAGCAGCTTGACGGTTGGGGGTGGCTACACCTTC. Translation gives CASSLTVGGGYTF. Drawing the rest from reference TRBV3-1 and TRBJ1-2, the complete variable domain is DTAVSQTPKYLVTQMGNDKSIKCEQNLGHDTMYWYKQDSKKFLKIMFSYNNKELIINETVPNRFSPKSPDKAHLNLHINSLELGDSAVYFCASSLTVGGGYTFGSGTRLTVV.

The V and J genes are TRBV9 and TRBJ2-3, with TRBD2 as a possible D gene (6 bases). The CDR3 contains 14 residues. CDR1 is SGDLS, CDR2 YYNGEE, per germline. Trimming removed 4 bases at V and 0 bases at J, with 9 bases between. CDR3 coding DNA: TGTGCCAGCAGCTTGGACTATAGCACAGATACGCAGTATTTT. Amino acid sequence: CASSLDYSTDTQYF.

The chain combines TRBV20-1 with TRBJ1-6; D is perhaps TRBD1 (6 bases). This CDR3 spans 17 amino acids. Germline values: CDR1 DFQATT, CDR2 SNEGSKA (reference sequence). V lost 3 bases, J lost 9 bases, and 24 bases lay in between. The CDR3 DNA reads TGCAGTGCTAGTAGGGGGGGCGCCCGGGGTAATAGTTCACCCCTCCACTTT. It encodes CSASRGGARGNSSPLHF.

This chain joins TRBV20-1 and TRBJ1-2; D unresolved. The germline V gene has CDR1 DFQATT and CDR2 SNEGSKA (reference sequence). The CDR3 consists of 10 residues. V lost 6 bases, J lost 8 bases, and 10 bases lay in between. The CDR3: CSAPFGGYTF. The CDR3 region has the DNA TGCAGTGCCCCCTTTGGAGGCTACACCTTC.

This clonotype was detected a few times. CDR3 protein: CASSHTGTSLAEQYF. CDR3 nucleotides: TGCGCCAGCAGCCATACCGGGACTAGCCTGGCCGAGCAGTACTTC. This sequence joins TRBV4-1 and TRBJ2-7; 9 bases line up with TRBD2. V lost 3 bases, J lost 6 bases, and 9 bases stayed unmatched. Germline values: CDR1 MGHRA, CDR2 YSYEKL. The length of the CDR3 is 15 residues.

Many counts were recorded for this clonotype. The V and J genes are TRBV11-2 and TRBJ1-2, with D uncertain. The ends were cut back, 1 base at V and 0 bases at J, with 12 bases in the middle. CDR1 and CDR2 (germline): SGHAT, FQNNGV. The CDR3 spans 16 residues. The CDR3 here is CASSLVGVPTNYGYTF. The CDR3 DNA reads TGTGCCAGCAGCTTAGTTGGAGTCCCCACTAACTATGGCTACACCTTC.

This clonotype has a single count. It is unclear where the CDR3 begins or ends on the DNA, so no DNA is shown, and the CDR3 is as TCRdb lists it. The CDR3 is CASSFYICSARTGNYGYTF. V is TRBV7-9 and J is TRBJ1-2; no DNA check was done on the table's D call, TRBD1. In germline, CDR1 is SEHNR, CDR2 FQNEAQ (reference sequence). The CDR3 extends over 19 residues, inclusive of both ends.

This clonotype was recorded once. Since the CDR3 does not end with the conserved phenylalanine or tryptophan, this likely comes from a read error. The genes are TRBV15 and TRBJ2-5, with 7 bases that match TRBD2. The CDR3 contains 13 residues. The J segment lost 4 bases and the V segment lost 4 bases, leaving 3 bases of the junction unmatched. Germline CDR1 reads LNHNV; CDR2 reads YYDKDF (reference sequence). The CDR3 bases are TGTGCCACCAGCACAATAGCGGGAGAGACCCAGTACCTC. It is translated as CATSTIAGETQYL.

Within the sample, this clonotype is medium-sized. The chain links TRBV12-3 or TRBV12-4 to TRBJ1-5, with TRBD1 as a possible D gene (6 bases). Trimming pared 6 bases from V and 6 bases from J, leaving 18 bases between. The CDR3 runs to 15 residues. The CDR3 sequence: CASRKPGEQGQPQHF. Written as DNA, the CDR3 is TGTGCCAGCAGGAAACCAGGGGAGCAGGGTCAGCCCCAGCATTTT.

This clonotype is judged medium-sized. V and J are TRBV6-5 and TRBJ1-2, with D unresolved. There are 15 residues in the CDR3. The V gene lost 0 bases and the J gene lost 4 bases, with 12 bases spanning the gap. The germline gives CDR1 MNHEY, CDR2 SVGAGI. This CDR3 is CASSYSLNGVYGYTF. The CDR3 nucleotides read TGTGCCAGCAGTTACTCCCTAAACGGGGTCTATGGCTACACCTTC.

V is TRBV5-1 and J is TRBJ2-3; D is uncertain. Deletions cut 0 bases from V and 1 base from J, with 3 bases between. The CDR3 length is 13 residues. CDR1 and CDR2 (germline): SGHRS, YFSETQ. The CDR3 sequence is CASSLEGTDTQYF. The CDR3, as DNA: TGCGCCAGCAGCTTGGAGGGCACAGATACGCAGTATTTT.

In regard to this clonotype: This may stem from a read error, because a much larger clone lies one nucleotide away. The V call is TRBV15, the J call TRBJ2-5; weak D call: TRBD2 (5 bases). Germline V lookup: CDR1 LNHNV, CDR2 YYDKDF (reference sequence). The germline V and J ends were trimmed by 0 bases and 7 bases, with 15 bases remaining between them. This CDR3 is built from 15 residues. The CDR3 here is CATSRDQRPEGTQYF. CDR3 nucleotides: TGTGCCACCAGCAGAGACCAACGGCCCGAGGGGACCCAGTACTTC.